The next 4 T cell receptor beta chains were all read from a single sample in a study of T cells in women clearing cervical HPV infection. This table comes from immunoSEQ multiplex PCR, and its TCRdb copy is limited to in-frame clones, with some not included. The sample includes tens of thousands of clones. Sequencing was done on a sample of blood buffy coat. These TCRs come from a woman between 18 and 70 years old with a cervical HPV16 infection that either progressed to CIN3+ or cleared (not recorded which).

As concerns this clone: The read finishes 3 residues shy of the CDR3 end, and the germline J gene is used to complete it. The chain recombines TRBV5-4 with TRBJ2-5; 9 nucleotides align to TRBD1. Germline CDR1 and CDR2: SGHNT and YYREEE (reference sequence). The CDR3 consists of 15 residues. With V trimmed by 2 bases and J by 3 bases, 5 bases remained unmatched. The covered CDR3 bases are TGTGCCAGCAGCTTCCCCGGGACAGGGAAAGAGACC. This encodes CASSFPGTGKET. The whole CDR3 protein reads CASSFPGTGKETQYF. Full variable domain (rest looked up from reference TRBV5-4 and TRBJ2-5): ETGVTQSPTHLIKTRGQQVTLRCSSQSGHNTVSWYQQALGQGPQFIFQYYREEENGRGNFPPRFSGLQFPNYSSELNVNALELDDSALYLCASSFPGTGKETQYFGPGTRLLVL.

By frequency, this clone registers medium-sized. The chain's CDR3 is CASSPRAGGTQETQYF. The CDR3 DNA, read in part, is TGTGCCAGCTCACCACGGGCGGGGGGAACTCAAGAGACC. This sequence joins TRBV18 and TRBJ2-5, with TRBD2 matching over 8 bases. From the germline J gene comes the end of the CDR3, since the read stops 3 residues before it. Trimming took 1 base from V and 2 from J; bases not matched to a gene: 6. This CDR3 has 16 residues. CDR1 and CDR2 from the germline V gene are KGHSH and LQKENI.

As to this clone: The observed sequence ends 3 residues before the CDR3 terminus, with the missing tail filled in from the germline J gene. The chain recombines TRBV28 with TRBJ1-5; 8 nucleotides line up with TRBD1. The CDR3 has 15 amino acids. Looked up from germline, CDR1 is MDHEN and CDR2 is SYDVKM. Trimming cost V 1 base and J 6 bases; bases outside gene matches: 5. Here the CDR3 reads CASSLSRDRGQPQHF. Partial CDR3 DNA: TGTGCCAGCAGTTTATCCCGAGACAGGGGTCAGCCC. The entire variable domain, with the rest obtained from reference TRBV28 and TRBJ1-5, is as follows: DVKVTQSSRYLVKRTGEKVFLECVQDMDHENMFWYRQDPGLGLRLIYFSYDVKMKEKGDIPEGYSVSREKKERFSLILESASTNQTSMYLCASSLSRDRGQPQHFGDGTRLSIL.

A remark on this clone: The read gets to within 3 residues of the CDR3 end, and the germline J gene fills in the rest. This chain joins TRBV20-1 and TRBJ1-1; tentative D call: TRBD1 (5 bases). The CDR3 covers 14 residues. The V end lost 6 bases, the J end lost 3 bases, and 17 bases lay between the germline ends. Looked up from germline, CDR1 is DFQATT and CDR2 is SNEGSKA (reference sequence). The CDR3 bases that were read are TGCAGTGCCTATCACTTGGGGGGGTACACTGAA. This gives the protein CSAYHLGGYTE. The CDR3 in full is CSAYHLGGYTEAFF.